The source of this T cell receptor (beta chain) is a study of blood T cell repertoires in COVID-19. On the study more broadly: COVID-19 samples collected from the United States, Italy and Spain covered acute and convalescent phases. T cells, B-cell-depleted T cells, or PBMCs supplied cDNA or gDNA.

Original handling: Nucleated cell number was recorded as an estimate derived from reference gene primer amplification. Clones were read by immunoSEQ multiplex PCR, and TCRdb kept only the in-frame ones, dropping some. V and J calls and clone size are given by that table; D and trimming were obtained from the DNA. This sample has fewer than 400,000 clones, with roughly 86% found just once. V trimming: 5 bases; J trimming: 2 bases; junction bases outside the gene matches: 8. The germline gives CDR1 SGHRS, CDR2 YFSETQ. The CDR3 is made up of 15 amino acids. The sequence was collected from a human donor in a cohort sampled during active COVID-19. The genes are TRBV5-1 and TRBJ2-7, with 9 positions matching TRBD2. The sample taken for sequencing was peripheral blood. The CDR3 nucleotides read TGCGCCAGCAGGCTTACTAGCGGGCCCGCCTACGAGCAGTACTTC. Translating it yields CASRLTSGPAYEQYF.